A single sample is the source of the 13 T cell receptor beta chains below, sequenced in a study of T cell responses to AZD1222 COVID-19 vaccine. This table comes from immunoSEQ multiplex PCR, and its TCRdb copy is limited to in-frame clones, with some not included. The sample holds 100,000 to 150,000 clones, around 94% seen once. The sequences come from peripheral blood, collected on day 0 of AZD1222 vaccination. These receptors all stem from an adult in good health.

The chain is built from TRBV19 and TRBJ1-5, with unresolved D. V was shortened by 3 bases and J by 1 base, with 10 bases between the two germline ends. CDR1 and CDR2 from the germline V gene are LNHDA and SQIVND (reference sequence). The CDR3 extends over 15 amino acids. The CDR3 DNA reads as TGTGCCAGTAGTATCTGGACCGAAAGCAATCAGCCCCAGCATTTT. It translates to CASSIWTESNQPQHF.

J is TRBJ1-6 and V is TRBV6-5; unclear D gene. The CDR3 runs to 15 residues. V was cut by 7 bases and J by 6 bases, with 16 bases left in between. CDR1 is MNHEY and CDR2 is SVGAGI in the germline V gene. CDR3 sequence (DNA): TGTGCCAGCATCTCGGACGTTGAGGGTAATTCACCCCTCCACTTT. It specifies CASISDVEGNSPLHF.

J is TRBJ2-6 and V is TRBV19, with unresolved D. Deletions cut 7 bases from V and 0 bases from J, with 16 bases between. The CDR3 loop spans 17 amino acids. From germline, CDR1 is LNHDA and CDR2 SQIVND (reference sequence). CDR3 residues: CASNPLFTYSGANVLTF. In nucleotides, the CDR3 is TGTGCCAGTAATCCCCTCTTTACTTACTCTGGGGCCAACGTCCTGACTTTC.

This clone was found a few times. V is TRBV6-2 or TRBV6-3 and J is TRBJ2-7; perhaps TRBD2 as D (6 bases). The germline gives CDR1 MNHEY, CDR2 SVGEGT. The V end lost 6 bases, the J end lost 1 base, and 16 bases lay between the germline ends. The CDR3 runs 15 residues. Written as DNA, the CDR3 is TGTGCCAGCAGCCTAGCGCGGAGACAATCCTACGAGCAGTACTTC. The encoded protein is CASSLARRQSYEQYF.

The chain joins TRBV6-1 to TRBJ1-2; a weak D match, TRBD1 (5 bases). The V end lost 3 bases, the J end lost 1 base, and 9 bases lay between the germline ends. Per the germline V gene, CDR1 is MNHNS and CDR2 is SASEGT. This CDR3 contains 14 residues. DNA for the CDR3: TGTGCCAGCAGTGAGCAGGGCATTAACTATGGCTACACCTTC. Encoded protein: CASSEQGINYGYTF.

This CDR3 is CASSQGQTNTEAFF. The CDR3, as DNA: TGCGCCAGCAGCCAAGGACAGACGAACACTGAAGCTTTCTTT. V and J are TRBV4-1 and TRBJ1-1; weak D call: TRBD1 (5 bases). Germline CDR1 is MGHRA and CDR2 is YSYEKL. The CDR3 is 14 amino acids. The V end lost 1 base, the J end lost 1 base, and 7 bases lay between the germline ends.

The chain employs TRBV12-3 or TRBV12-4 and TRBJ2-7; 10 nucleotides agree with TRBD2. This CDR3 has 13 amino acids. The ends lost 2 bases at V and 6 bases at J; junction bases unmatched: 1. CDR3 bases: TGTGCCAGCAGTTTACTAGCGGGAGTCGAGCAGTACTTC. Translated, it gives CASSLLAGVEQYF.

This chain uses TRBV7-2 with TRBJ2-1, with 9 bases fitting TRBD2. Germline lookup yields CDR1 SGHTA and CDR2 FQGNSA. Losses at the gene ends were 2 bases for V and 4 bases for J; bases not matched to a gene: 6. The CDR3 spans 16 residues. CDR3 loop: CASSLRREGRYNEQFF. The DNA of the CDR3 is TGTGCCAGCAGCTTAAGGCGGGAGGGCCGGTACAATGAGCAGTTCTTC.

This clone turned up a few times. The chain couples TRBV4-1 to TRBJ2-3; the D is unclear. From germline, CDR1 is MGHRA and CDR2 YSYEKL. The V gene lost 0 bases and the J gene lost 5 bases, with 9 bases spanning the gap. This CDR3 is built from 14 residues. The CDR3 bases are TGCGCCAGCAGCCAAGAGCATAAACAAGATACGCAGTATTTT. This gives the protein CASSQEHKQDTQYF.

This chain connects TRBV6-6 to TRBJ1-2; D uncertain. The CDR3 is 12 residues long. V was trimmed by 8 bases and J by 7 bases, leaving 14 bases between them. CDR1 MNHNY and CDR2 SVGAGI come from the germline V gene (reference sequence). The CDR3 here is CASAQRELGYTF. The DNA of the CDR3 is TGTGCCAGCGCCCAAAGGGAGCTTGGCTACACCTTC.

The sample holds one count of this clone. This chain connects TRBV30 to TRBJ2-1; D is unresolved. With 4 bases removed from V and 7 bases from J, the gap between germline ends came to 11 bases. The CDR3 consists of 12 residues. Germline V CDR1 and CDR2: GTSNPN, SVGIG (reference sequence). The CDR3 DNA follows: TGTGCCTGGACCTTAACCGTGAATGAGCAGTTCTTC. Protein: CAWTLTVNEQFF.

The chain joins TRBV7-9 to TRBJ2-3; D gene ambiguous. The germline V and J ends were trimmed by 1 base and 5 bases, with 4 bases remaining between them. The CDR3 loop spans 12 amino acids. Germline V gene data show CDR1 as SEHNR and CDR2 as FQNEAQ (reference sequence). CDR3 in DNA: TGTGCCAGCAGCTTAGGAGTAGATACGCAGTATTTT. Translation: CASSLGVDTQYF.

The V call is TRBV13, the J call TRBJ2-5; a possible D gene is TRBD2 (6 bases). This CDR3 has 15 residues. V lost 4 bases and J lost 4, with 16 bases in between. The germline V gene encodes CDR1 PRHDT and CDR2 FYEKMQ (reference sequence). The CDR3 nucleotides are TGTGCCAGCAGCTCCCCCGGGCGGGACCGAGAGACCCAGTACTTC. It translates to CASSSPGRDRETQYF.